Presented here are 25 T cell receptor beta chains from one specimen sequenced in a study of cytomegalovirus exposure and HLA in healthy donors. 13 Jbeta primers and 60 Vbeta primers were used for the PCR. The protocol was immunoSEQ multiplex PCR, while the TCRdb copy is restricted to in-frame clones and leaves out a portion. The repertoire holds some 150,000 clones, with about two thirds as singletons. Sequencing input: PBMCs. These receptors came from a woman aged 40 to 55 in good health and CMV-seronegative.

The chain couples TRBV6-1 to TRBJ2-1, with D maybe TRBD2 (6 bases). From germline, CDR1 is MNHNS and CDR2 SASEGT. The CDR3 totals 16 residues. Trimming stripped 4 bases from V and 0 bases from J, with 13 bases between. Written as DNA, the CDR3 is TGTGCCAGCAGTGGGGGGGACGTTGGCTCCTACAATGAGCAGTTCTTC. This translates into CASSGGDVGSYNEQFF.

The CDR3 reads CASSLGGFGYTF. The CDR3 nucleotides are TGTGCCAGCAGTTTGGGAGGGTTTGGCTACACCTTC. This rearrangement joins TRBV28 to TRBJ1-2; no firm D call. Germline loops: CDR1 MDHEN, CDR2 SYDVKM. V lost 3 bases, J lost 7 bases, and 9 bases lay in between. The CDR3 is 12 amino acids.

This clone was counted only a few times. CDR3 protein: CASSLVQRGNNEQFF. Here the CDR3 DNA reads TGTGCCAGCAGCTTAGTCCAGCGGGGAAACAATGAGCAGTTCTTC. The rearrangement links TRBV7-9 to TRBJ2-1, with 7 bases aligning to TRBD2. Germline V lookup: CDR1 SEHNR, CDR2 FQNEAQ (reference sequence). The V segment lost 1 base and the J segment 5 bases; nucleotides outside the gene matches: 5. The CDR3 sequence is 15 residues long.

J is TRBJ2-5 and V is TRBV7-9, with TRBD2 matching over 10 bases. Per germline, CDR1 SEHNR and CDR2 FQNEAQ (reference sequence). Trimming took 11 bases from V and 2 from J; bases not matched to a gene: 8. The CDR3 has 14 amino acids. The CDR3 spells CAGAPAGGQETQYF. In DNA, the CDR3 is TGTGCCGGCGCGCCAGCGGGGGGGCAAGAGACCCAGTACTTC.

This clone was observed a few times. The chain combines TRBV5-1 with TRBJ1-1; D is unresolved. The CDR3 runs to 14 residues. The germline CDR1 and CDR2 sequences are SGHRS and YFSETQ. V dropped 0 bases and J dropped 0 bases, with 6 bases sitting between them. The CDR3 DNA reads TGCGCCAGCAGCTTGGGTCCTATGAACACTGAAGCTTTCTTT. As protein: CASSLGPMNTEAFF.

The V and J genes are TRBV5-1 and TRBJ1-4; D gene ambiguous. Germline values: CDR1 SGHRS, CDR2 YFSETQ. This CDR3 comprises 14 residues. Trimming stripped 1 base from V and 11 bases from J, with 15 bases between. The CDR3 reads CASSLYGEREKLFF. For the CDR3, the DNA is TGCGCCAGCAGCTTGTACGGGGAACGTGAGAAACTGTTTTTT.

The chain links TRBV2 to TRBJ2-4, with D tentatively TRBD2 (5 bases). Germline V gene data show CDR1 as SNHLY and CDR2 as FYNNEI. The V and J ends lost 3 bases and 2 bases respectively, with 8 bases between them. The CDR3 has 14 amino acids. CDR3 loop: CASSDPGTKNIQYF. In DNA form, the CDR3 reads TGTGCCAGCAGTGACCCGGGGACCAAAAACATTCAGTACTTC.

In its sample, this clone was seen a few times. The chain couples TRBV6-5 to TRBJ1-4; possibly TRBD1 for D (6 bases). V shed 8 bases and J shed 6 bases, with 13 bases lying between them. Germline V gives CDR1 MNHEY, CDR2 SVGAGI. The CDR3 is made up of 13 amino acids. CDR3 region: CASRQGFHEKLFF. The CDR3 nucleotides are TGTGCCAGCCGCCAGGGGTTCCATGAAAAACTGTTTTTT.

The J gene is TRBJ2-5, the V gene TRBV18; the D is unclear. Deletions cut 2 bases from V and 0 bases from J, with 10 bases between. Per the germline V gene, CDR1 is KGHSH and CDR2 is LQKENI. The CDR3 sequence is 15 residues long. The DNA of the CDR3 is TGTGCCAGCTCACCAGTCGCCGGTGACCAAGAGACCCAGTACTTC. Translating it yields CASSPVAGDQETQYF.

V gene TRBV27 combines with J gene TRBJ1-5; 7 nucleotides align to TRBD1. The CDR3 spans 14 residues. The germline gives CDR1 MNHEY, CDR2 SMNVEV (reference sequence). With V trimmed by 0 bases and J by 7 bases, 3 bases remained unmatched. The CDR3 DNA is TGTGCCAGCAGTTTATCCACAGGGGACCAGCCCCAGCATTTT. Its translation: CASSLSTGDQPQHF.

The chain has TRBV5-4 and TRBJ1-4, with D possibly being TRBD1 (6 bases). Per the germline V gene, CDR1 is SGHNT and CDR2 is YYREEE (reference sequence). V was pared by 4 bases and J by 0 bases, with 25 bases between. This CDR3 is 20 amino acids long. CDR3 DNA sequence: TGTGCCAGCAGCCACCATCGGGACACTCAGCGAGGCCCAACTAATGAAAAACTGTTTTTT. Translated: CASSHHRDTQRGPTNEKLFF.

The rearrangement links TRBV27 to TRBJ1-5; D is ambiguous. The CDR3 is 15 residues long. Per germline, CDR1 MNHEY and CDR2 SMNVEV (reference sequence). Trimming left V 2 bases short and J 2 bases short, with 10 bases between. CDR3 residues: CASSLSAEGNQPQHF. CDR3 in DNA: TGTGCCAGCAGTTTAAGCGCCGAAGGCAATCAGCCCCAGCATTTT.

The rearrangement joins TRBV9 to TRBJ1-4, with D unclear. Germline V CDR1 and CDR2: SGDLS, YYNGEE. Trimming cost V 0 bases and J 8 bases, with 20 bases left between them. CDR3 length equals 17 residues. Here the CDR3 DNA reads TGTGCCAGCAGCGTAGGGCACTCAGCGGGTGACGGGGAAAAACTGTTTTTT. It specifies CASSVGHSAGDGEKLFF.

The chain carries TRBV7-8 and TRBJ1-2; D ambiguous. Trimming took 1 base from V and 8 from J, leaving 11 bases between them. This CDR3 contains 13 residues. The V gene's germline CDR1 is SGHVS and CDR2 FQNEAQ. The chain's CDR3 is CASSLDSSWGYTF. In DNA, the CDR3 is TGTGCCAGCAGCTTAGACTCATCTTGGGGCTACACCTTC.

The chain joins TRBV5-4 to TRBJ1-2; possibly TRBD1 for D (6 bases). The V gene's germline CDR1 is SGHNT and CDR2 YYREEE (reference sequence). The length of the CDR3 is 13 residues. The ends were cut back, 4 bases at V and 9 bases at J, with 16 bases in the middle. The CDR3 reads CASSPWGGSSYTF. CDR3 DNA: TGTGCCAGCAGCCCCTGGGGGGGCTCAAGCTACACCTTC. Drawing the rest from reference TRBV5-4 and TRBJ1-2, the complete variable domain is ETGVTQSPTHLIKTRGQQVTLRCSSQSGHNTVSWYQQALGQGPQFIFQYYREEENGRGNFPPRFSGLQFPNYSSELNVNALELDDSALYLCASSPWGGSSYTFGSGTRLTVV.

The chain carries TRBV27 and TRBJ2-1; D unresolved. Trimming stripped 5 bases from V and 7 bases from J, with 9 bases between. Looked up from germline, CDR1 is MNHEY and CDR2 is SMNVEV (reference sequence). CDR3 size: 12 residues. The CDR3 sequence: CASSPTLNEQFF. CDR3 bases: TGTGCCAGCAGTCCGACTTTAAATGAGCAGTTCTTC.

CDR3: CASSKGVKGVPNQPQHF. CDR3 nucleotide sequence: TGTGCCAGCAGCAAAGGGGTCAAGGGGGTCCCCAATCAGCCCCAGCATTTT. The rearrangement joins TRBV21-1 to TRBJ1-5; no check of the table's D call, TRBD1, against the DNA was made. TRBV21-1 is designated a pseudogene. This CDR3 spans 17 amino acids.

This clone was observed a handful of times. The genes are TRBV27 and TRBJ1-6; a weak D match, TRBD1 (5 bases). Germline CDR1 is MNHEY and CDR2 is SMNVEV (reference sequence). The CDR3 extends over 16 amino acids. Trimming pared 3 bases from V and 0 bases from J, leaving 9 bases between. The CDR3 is CASSFQGSSYNSPLHF. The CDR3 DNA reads TGTGCCAGCAGTTTTCAGGGAAGCTCCTATAATTCACCCCTCCACTTT.

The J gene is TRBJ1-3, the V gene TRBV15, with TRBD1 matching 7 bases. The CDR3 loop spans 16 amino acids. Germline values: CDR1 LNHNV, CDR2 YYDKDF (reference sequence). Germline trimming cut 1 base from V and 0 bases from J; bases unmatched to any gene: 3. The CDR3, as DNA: TGTGCCACCAGCAGAGTCCGGACAGGCTCTGGAAACACCATATATTTT. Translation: CATSRVRTGSGNTIYF.

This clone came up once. The CDR3 DNA follows: TGTGCCAGCAGTTCGCTCAGCAGTTTTGTGGCGGTACGGTCTGAAGCTTTCTTT. Protein sequence: CASSSLSSFVAVRSEAFF. This sequence joins TRBV27 and TRBJ1-1; no definite D call. The CDR3 consists of 18 residues. Germline V gene data show CDR1 as MNHEY and CDR2 as SMNVEV (reference sequence). V lost 4 bases and J lost 6, with 27 bases in between.

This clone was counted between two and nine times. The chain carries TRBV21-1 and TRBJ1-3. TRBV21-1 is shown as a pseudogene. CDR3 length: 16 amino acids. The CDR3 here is CASSTWGEAAGNTIYF. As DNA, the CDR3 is TGTGCCAGCAGCACGTGGGGGGAAGCTGCTGGAAACACCATATATTTT.

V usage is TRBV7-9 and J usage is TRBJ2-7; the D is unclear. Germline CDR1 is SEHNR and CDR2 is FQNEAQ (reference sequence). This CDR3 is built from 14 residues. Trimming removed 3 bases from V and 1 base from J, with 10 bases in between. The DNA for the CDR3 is TGTGCCAGCAGCTTCCCACAGAATTCCTACGAGCAGTACTTC. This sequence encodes CASSFPQNSYEQYF.

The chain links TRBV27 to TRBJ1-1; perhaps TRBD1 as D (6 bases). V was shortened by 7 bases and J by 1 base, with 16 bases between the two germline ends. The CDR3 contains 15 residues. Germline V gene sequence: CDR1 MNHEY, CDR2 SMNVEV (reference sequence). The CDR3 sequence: CASTRSLRGNTEAFF. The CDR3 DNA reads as TGTGCCAGCACACGTAGTCTCAGGGGGAACACTGAAGCTTTCTTT.

CDR3 sequence reads: CASSLEPPTAFF. The CDR3 DNA reads as TGTGCCAGCAGCTTAGAGCCTCCCACTGCTTTCTTT. This rearrangement joins TRBV7-3 to TRBJ1-1; D is unresolved. Germline lookup yields CDR1 SGHTA and CDR2 FQGTGA. The CDR3 is 12 residues long. The V gene lost 2 bases and the J gene lost 11 bases, with 12 bases spanning the gap.

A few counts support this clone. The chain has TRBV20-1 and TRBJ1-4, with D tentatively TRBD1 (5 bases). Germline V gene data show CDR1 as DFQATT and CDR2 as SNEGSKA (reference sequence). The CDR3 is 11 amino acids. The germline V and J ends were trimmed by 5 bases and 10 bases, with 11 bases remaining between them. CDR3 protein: CSALRVGKLFF. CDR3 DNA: TGCAGTGCTCTCAGGGTAGGAAAACTGTTTTTT.